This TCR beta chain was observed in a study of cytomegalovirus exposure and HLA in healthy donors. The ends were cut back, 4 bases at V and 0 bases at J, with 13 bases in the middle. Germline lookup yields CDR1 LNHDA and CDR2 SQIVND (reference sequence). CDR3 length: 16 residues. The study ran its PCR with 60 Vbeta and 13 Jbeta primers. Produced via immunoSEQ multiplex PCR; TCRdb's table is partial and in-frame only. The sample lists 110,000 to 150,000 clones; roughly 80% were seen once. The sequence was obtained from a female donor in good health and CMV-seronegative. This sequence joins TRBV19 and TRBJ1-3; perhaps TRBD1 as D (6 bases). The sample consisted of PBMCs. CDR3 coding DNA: TGTGCCAGTAGTAAGCGGACAGACTACTCTGGAAACACCATATATTTT. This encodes CASSKRTDYSGNTIYF. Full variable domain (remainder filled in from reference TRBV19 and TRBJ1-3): DGGITQSPKYLFRKEGQNVTLSCEQNLNHDAMYWYRQDPGQGLRLIYYSQIVNDFQKGDIAEGYSVSREKKESFPLTVTSAQKNPTAFYLCASSKRTDYSGNTIYFGEGSWLTVV.